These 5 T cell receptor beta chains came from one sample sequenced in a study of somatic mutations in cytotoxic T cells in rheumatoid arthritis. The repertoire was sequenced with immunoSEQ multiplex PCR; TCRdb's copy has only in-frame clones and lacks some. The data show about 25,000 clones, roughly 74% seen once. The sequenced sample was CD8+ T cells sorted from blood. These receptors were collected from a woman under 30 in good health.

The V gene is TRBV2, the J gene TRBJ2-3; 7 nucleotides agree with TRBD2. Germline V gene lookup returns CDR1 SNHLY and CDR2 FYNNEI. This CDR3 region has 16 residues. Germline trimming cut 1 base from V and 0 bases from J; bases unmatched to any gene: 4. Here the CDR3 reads CASSEGLAPSTDTQYF. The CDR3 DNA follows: TGTGCCAGCAGTGAAGGACTAGCTCCTAGCACAGATACGCAGTATTTT.

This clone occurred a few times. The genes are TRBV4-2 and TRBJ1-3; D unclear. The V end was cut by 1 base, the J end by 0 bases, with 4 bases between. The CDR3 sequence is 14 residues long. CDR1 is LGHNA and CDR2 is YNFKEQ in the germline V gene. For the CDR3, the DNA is TGTGCCAGCAGCCAAGCATTCTCTGGAAACACCATATATTTT. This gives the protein CASSQAFSGNTIYF.

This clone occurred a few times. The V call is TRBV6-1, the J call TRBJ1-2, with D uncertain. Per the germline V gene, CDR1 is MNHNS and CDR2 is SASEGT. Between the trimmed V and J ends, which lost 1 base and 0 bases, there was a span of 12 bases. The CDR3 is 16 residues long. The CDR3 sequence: CASSEGQIVANYGYTF. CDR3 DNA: TGTGCCAGCAGTGAAGGGCAGATAGTAGCTAACTATGGCTACACCTTC.

The CDR3 loop reads CASSLGGNTEAFF. CDR3 coding DNA: TGCGCCAGCAGCTTGGGGGGGAACACTGAAGCTTTCTTT. The rearrangement uses TRBV5-1 and TRBJ1-1; no reliable D call. Germline V gene sequence: CDR1 SGHRS, CDR2 YFSETQ. The V and J ends lost 0 bases and 1 base respectively, with 4 bases between them. The CDR3 consists of 13 residues.

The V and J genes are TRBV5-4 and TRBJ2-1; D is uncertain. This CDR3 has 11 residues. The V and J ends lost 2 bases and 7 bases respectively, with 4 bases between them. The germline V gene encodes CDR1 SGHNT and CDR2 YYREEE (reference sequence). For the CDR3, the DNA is TGTGCCAGCAGCTTCCTAAATGAGCAGTTCTTC. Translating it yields CASSFLNEQFF.